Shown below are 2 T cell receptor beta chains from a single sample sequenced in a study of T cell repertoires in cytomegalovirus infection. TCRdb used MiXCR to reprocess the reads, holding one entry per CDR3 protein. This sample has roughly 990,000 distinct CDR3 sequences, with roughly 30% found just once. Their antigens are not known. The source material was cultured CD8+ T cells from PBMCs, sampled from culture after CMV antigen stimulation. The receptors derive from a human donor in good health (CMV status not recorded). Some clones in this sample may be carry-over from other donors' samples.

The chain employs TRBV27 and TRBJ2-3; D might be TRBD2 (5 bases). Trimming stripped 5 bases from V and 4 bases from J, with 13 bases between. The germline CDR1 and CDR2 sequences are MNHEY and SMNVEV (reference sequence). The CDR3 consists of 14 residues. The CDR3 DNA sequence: TGTGCCAGCAGTCCCCGAACACTAGCAGATACGCAGTATTTT. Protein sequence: CASSPRTLADTQYF.

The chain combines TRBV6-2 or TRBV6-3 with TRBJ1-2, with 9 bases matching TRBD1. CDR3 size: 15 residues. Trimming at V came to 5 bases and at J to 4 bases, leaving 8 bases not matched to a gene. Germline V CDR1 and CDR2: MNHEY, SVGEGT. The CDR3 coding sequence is TGTGCCAGCAGTACGAACAGGGGGCAGGTCTATGGCTACACCTTC. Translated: CASSTNRGQVYGYTF.